A selection of T cell receptor beta chains follows, all from one sample in a study of blood T cell repertoires in COVID-19. TCRdb's table, derived via immunoSEQ multiplex PCR, lists solely in-frame clones and lacks some. The table records about 92,000 clones, roughly 78% of them present only once. Sequencing was performed on peripheral blood. The origin of the receptors is a woman aged 65 to 85 with acute or convalescent COVID-19. Each CDR3 is given with its conserved first and last residue. The D gene is left open where the match is weak. Clone size is not always given. Where it is, it says once, few, many or a class for expanded clones.

D	length	J	size	V	CDR3	DNA
-	14	TRBJ1-2	-	TRBV7-9	CASSLVPTVYGYTF	TGTGCCAGCAGCTTAGTTCCGACAGTCTATGGCTACACCTTC
TRBD1	14	TRBJ1-2	-	TRBV6-5	CASSYSVTGGGYTF	TGTGCCAGCAGTTACTCGGTGACAGGGGGCGGCTACACCTTC
TRBD1	13	TRBJ2-5	once	TRBV28	CASSYRGRETQYF	TGTGCCAGCAGTTACAGGGGGCGGGAGACCCAGTACTTC
-	12	TRBJ1-2	few	TRBV20-1	CSASKGGDGYTF	TGCAGTGCTAGTAAGGGAGGGGATGGCTACACCTTC
TRBD1	14	TRBJ1-5	-	TRBV30	CAWSGDRNNQPQHF	TGTGCCTGGAGTGGGGACAGAAACAATCAGCCCCAGCATTTT
-	13	TRBJ1-1	-	TRBV28	CASILSGGFEAFF	TGTGCCAGCATCTTAAGCGGGGGCTTTGAAGCTTTCTTT
TRBD1	15	TRBJ1-5	-	TRBV6-2/TRBV6-3	CASSSLDRENQPQHF	TGTGCCAGCAGTTCCCTGGACAGGGAAAATCAGCCCCAGCATTTT
TRBD1	15	TRBJ1-4	-	TRBV4-2	CASSQGGQGDEKLFF	TGTGCCAGCAGCCAAGGGGGACAGGGGGATGAAAAACTGTTTTTT
TRBD1	16	TRBJ1-2	-	TRBV7-2	CASSFTRTGARYGYTF	TGTGCCAGCAGCTTTACCCGGACAGGCGCTCGCTATGGCTACACCTTC
TRBD2	15	TRBJ2-3	-	TRBV14	CASSDSGRETDTQYF	TGTGCCAGCAGCGATAGCGGGAGAGAAACAGATACGCAGTATTTT
TRBD1	14	TRBJ1-2	-	TRBV6-5	CASSLSQGLYGYTF	TGTGCCAGCAGTCTCTCACAGGGGCTCTATGGCTACACCTTC
TRBD2	15	TRBJ2-7	-	TRBV30	CAWTPGLAVSYEQYF	TGTGCCTGGACCCCGGGGCTAGCGGTCTCCTACGAGCAGTACTTC
TRBD1	14	TRBJ1-6	-	TRBV28	CASTSYRGHSPLHF	TGTGCCAGCACCTCATACAGGGGTCATTCACCCCTCCACTTT
-	12	TRBJ2-2	-	TRBV29-1	CSGAGKTGELFF	TGCAGCGGGGCAGGGAAAACCGGGGAGCTGTTTTTT
-	15	TRBJ2-5	-	TRBV5-5	CASSLWLTGQETQYF	TGTGCCAGCAGCTTGTGGCTAACGGGCCAAGAGACCCAGTACTTC
TRBD1	13	TRBJ1-2	-	TRBV30	CAWSVRTGIGYTF	TGTGCCTGGAGTGTACGGACAGGGATAGGCTACACCTTC
-	17	TRBJ2-1	-	TRBV1	CTSSPRLAVSSYNEQFF	TGCACCAGCAGCCCGCGACTAGCGGTGAGCTCCTACAATGAGCAGTTCTTC